This T cell receptor beta chain was recorded in a study of Ad26.COV2.S vaccination and SARS-CoV-2 variants. V was clipped by 0 bases and J by 1 base; unmatched bases: 2. The CDR3 has 15 residues. Per germline, CDR1 LNHNV and CDR2 YYDKDF (reference sequence). Documented treatment: about 20 received Ad26.COV2.S at low or high dose, single or two shots; 5 received placebo; per-sample allocation not given. After the first vaccine or placebo injection, samples were drawn on day 63. Whole-study findings and limits: Researchers cautioned that TCR breadth and depth analyses may have underestimated total T cell responses.

Comment on this clone: Its specificity is unknown.

Clones were sequenced by immunoSEQ multiplex PCR, and TCRdb holds only the in-frame ones, with some missing. The table lists about 350,000 clones, 88% of them singletons. The TCR sequence derives from a person between 18 and 65 years old who received the Ad26.COV2.S COVID-19 vaccine or a placebo. The genes are TRBV15 and TRBJ1-1; 7 nucleotides agree with TRBD1. The source material was peripheral blood, sampled in a trial of Ad26.COV2.S vaccine versus placebo. CDR3 in DNA: TGTGCCACCAGCAGAGAAGGGACAGCGAACACTGAAGCTTTCTTT. This encodes CATSREGTANTEAFF.